The rows below give T cell receptor beta chains drawn from one sample of a study of cytomegalovirus exposure and HLA in healthy donors. Measured with immunoSEQ multiplex PCR; TCRdb has only the in-frame clones, and not every one. The profile shows some 150,000 clones, 94% of them singletons. Sequenced: PBMCs. The receptor set was obtained from a man aged 18 to 29 in good health and CMV-seropositive. The CDR3 runs from the conserved cysteine through the conserved F or W. D genes are given only for firm matches. Clone size, where shown, is once, few, many, or a class for clones that have expanded.

v_call	j_call	clone_size	d_call	cdr3_aa	cdr3_nt
TRBV2	TRBJ1-2	.	TRBD1	CASSETGTGVYGYTF	TGTGCCAGCAGTGAGACCGGGACAGGGGTCTATGGCTACACCTTC
TRBV10-1	TRBJ2-3	.	.	CASIITPGDTQYF	TGCGCCAGCATAATTACGCCGGGAGATACGCAGTATTTT
TRBV5-1	TRBJ2-7	.	.	CASSSGSGKAYEQYF	TGCGCCAGCAGCTCCGGATCAGGGAAGGCCTACGAGCAGTACTTC
TRBV5-4	TRBJ2-1	.	TRBD2	CASSSGTTRYNEQFF	TGTGCCAGCAGCTCCGGGACTACTAGATACAATGAGCAGTTCTTC
TRBV5-1	TRBJ2-3	.	TRBD2	CASSLTSGRADTQYF	TGCGCCAGCAGCTTGACTAGCGGGAGAGCAGATACGCAGTATTTT
TRBV29-1	TRBJ2-3	.	TRBD2	CSVTLAGASTDTQYF	TGCAGCGTTACACTAGCGGGTGCTAGCACAGATACGCAGTATTTT
TRBV2	TRBJ2-7	.	TRBD1	CASSGQGKSYEQYF	TGTGCCAGCAGTGGACAGGGTAAGAGCTACGAGCAGTACTTC
TRBV28	TRBJ2-1	.	TRBD2	CASSFFRLAGTNEQFF	TGTGCCAGCAGTTTTTTCCGACTAGCGGGCACCAATGAGCAGTTCTTC
TRBV11-3	TRBJ2-2	.	TRBD2	CASSVGNRGLAGNTGELFF	TGTGCCAGCAGCGTGGGAAACCGAGGACTAGCGGGTAACACCGGGGAGCTGTTTTTT
TRBV14	TRBJ2-5	.	TRBD2	CASSPAGVQETQYF	TGTGCCAGCAGCCCAGCGGGAGTCCAAGAGACCCAGTACTTC
TRBV28	TRBJ2-3	.	TRBD2	CASRPGLVATDTQYF	TGTGCCAGCAGACCGGGACTAGTAGCGACAGATACGCAGTATTTT
TRBV7-9	TRBJ2-7	.	.	CASSLSLHEQYF	TGTGCCAGCAGCTTGTCACTGCACGAGCAGTACTTC
TRBV7-9	TRBJ2-5	.	TRBD2	CASSLGTSAETQYF	TGTGCCAGCAGCTTAGGAACTAGCGCAGAGACCCAGTACTTC
TRBV11-2	TRBJ2-1	.	.	CASSLTYYNEQFF	TGTGCCAGCAGCCTTACATATTACAATGAGCAGTTCTTC
TRBV19	TRBJ1-1	.	.	CASSAGGSTEAFF	TGTGCCAGTAGCGCCGGGGGGAGTACTGAAGCTTTCTTT
TRBV5-1	TRBJ1-4	.	.	CASRPGLSNEKLFF	TGCGCCAGCAGACCGGGACTGAGTAATGAAAAACTGTTTTTT
TRBV9	TRBJ2-1	.	TRBD2	CASGTSGSYNEQFF	TGTGCCAGTGGGACTAGCGGGAGCTACAATGAGCAGTTCTTC
TRBV4-1	TRBJ2-4	.	.	CASSQEGTGPLAKNIQYF	TGCGCCAGCAGCCAAGAAGGTACAGGCCCCTTAGCCAAAAACATTCAGTACTTC
TRBV27	TRBJ1-1	.	.	CASSLGGMNTEAFF	TGTGCCAGCAGTTTAGGCGGTATGAACACTGAAGCTTTCTTT
TRBV18	TRBJ2-3	.	.	CASSPEVGTDTQYF	TGTGCCAGCTCACCAGAGGTGGGCACAGATACGCAGTATTTT
TRBV11-2	TRBJ2-1	.	TRBD2	CASRSTGTSGRGEQFF	TGTGCCAGCAGATCGACCGGGACTAGCGGGAGAGGTGAGCAGTTCTTC
TRBV6-6	TRBJ2-7	.	.	CASSYSGGSYEQYF	TGTGCCAGCAGTTACTCAGGGGGTTCCTACGAGCAGTACTTC
TRBV27	TRBJ2-5	.	TRBD1	CASTTTGGRGGTQYF	TGTGCCAGCACCACGACAGGGGGCAGGGGAGGGACCCAGTACTTC
TRBV5-1	TRBJ1-4	.	TRBD1	CASSLGTGVEKLFF	TGCGCCAGCAGCTTGGGGACAGGGGTTGAAAAACTGTTTTTT
TRBV27	TRBJ2-7	once	.	CASSLLGSRLDYEQYF	TGTGCCAGCAGTTTATTAGGTTCCAGACTTGACTACGAGCAGTACTTC
TRBV2	TRBJ2-1	.	.	CASSEKRQGQLDEQFF	TGTGCCAGCAGTGAAAAGAGGCAGGGCCAATTGGATGAGCAGTTCTTC
TRBV7-8	TRBJ2-5	.	.	CASSLEGEAETQYF	TGTGCCAGCAGCCTCGAGGGTGAGGCGGAGACCCAGTACTTC
TRBV10-2	TRBJ2-7	.	.	CASSSITSYEQYF	TGCGCCAGCAGTTCTATCACTTCCTACGAGCAGTACTTC
TRBV7-9	TRBJ2-1	.	TRBD2	CASSALAGEPSYNEQFF	TGTGCCAGCAGCGCCTTAGCGGGAGAACCCTCCTACAATGAGCAGTTCTTC
TRBV27	TRBJ2-1	.	.	CASSSNRGFNEQFF	TGTGCCAGCAGTTCTAACCGGGGGTTCAATGAGCAGTTCTTC
TRBV10-2	TRBJ2-7	once	.	CASSTGPGIDYEQYF	TGCGCCAGCAGTACTGGCCCAGGGATTGACTACGAGCAGTACTTC
TRBV5-1	TRBJ2-7	.	.	CASSLGQLTLSYEQYF	TGCGCCAGCAGCTTAGGACAGCTTACCCTCTCCTACGAGCAGTACTTC
TRBV7-9	TRBJ2-4	.	TRBD2	CASSPSGRQNIQYF	TGTGCCAGCAGCCCGAGCGGGAGGCAAAACATTCAGTACTTC
TRBV7-9	TRBJ2-2	.	TRBD2	CASSFRAGATGELFF	TGTGCCAGCAGCTTTAGGGCGGGAGCCACCGGGGAGCTGTTTTTT
TRBV5-4	TRBJ1-2	.	.	CASSLEGRGYGYTF	TGTGCCAGCAGCTTGGAGGGCAGGGGCTATGGCTACACCTTC
TRBV28	TRBJ2-1	.	TRBD2	CASSPRGGVSEQFF	TGTGCCAGCAGTCCCCGGGGAGGGGTGAGTGAGCAGTTCTTC
TRBV28	TRBJ1-1	.	.	CASSEDTRTNTEAFF	TGTGCCAGCAGTGAAGACACCCGAACGAACACTGAAGCTTTCTTT
TRBV5-1	TRBJ2-7	once	TRBD2	CASSSGLAGFSSYEQYF	TGCGCCAGCAGCTCCGGACTAGCGGGATTCAGCTCCTACGAGCAGTACTTC
TRBV5-1	TRBJ2-5	.	TRBD1	CASRAGQVQETQYF	TGCGCCAGCAGGGCGGGACAGGTACAAGAGACCCAGTACTTC
TRBV28	TRBJ1-2	.	.	CASSFGEYGYTF	TGTGCCAGCAGTTTTGGGGAGTATGGCTACACCTTC
TRBV18	TRBJ2-5	once	.	CASSPPSGQETQYF	TGTGCCAGCTCACCACCCAGCGGCCAAGAGACCCAGTACTTC